Shown below are 10 T cell receptor beta chains from a single sample sequenced in a study of blood T cell repertoires in COVID-19. Sequencing was performed with immunoSEQ multiplex PCR; in TCRdb, only in-frame clones are kept and a portion is missing. This sample has about 83,000 clones, with about 87% found just once. The sample comprised peripheral blood. The receptors come from a man aged 80 or over with active or convalescent COVID-19.

The V gene is TRBV7-2, the J gene TRBJ2-5, with 8 bases fitting TRBD2. J gave up 4 bases and V 5 bases, and 15 bases lay outside the gene matches. The CDR3 extends over 17 amino acids. In germline, CDR1 is SGHTA, CDR2 FQGNSA. Written as DNA, the CDR3 is TGTGCCAGCAGCCCGTTCGTGAGGAGCGGGAGCCGAGAGACCCAGTACTTC. This sequence encodes CASSPFVRSGSRETQYF.

The rearrangement links TRBV6-1 to TRBJ1-2; TRBD1 aligns across 10 bases. CDR3 size: 16 residues. V lost 3 bases to trimming and J lost 5 bases; unmatched junction nucleotides: 9. Germline-derived CDR1 and CDR2 are MNHNS and SASEGT. In DNA form, the CDR3 reads TGTGCCAGCAGTGACCTACGGACAGGGGGAGTATATGGCTACACCTTC. It encodes CASSDLRTGGVYGYTF.

The gene calls are TRBV19 and TRBJ2-1; TRBD1 matches 9 bases. Trimming removed 4 bases from V and 8 bases from J; junction bases left unmatched: 9. Germline CDR1 reads LNHDA; CDR2 reads SQIVND (reference sequence). The CDR3 runs 15 residues. The CDR3: CASSTSGTGLDEQFF. The CDR3 DNA follows: TGTGCCAGTAGTACATCCGGGACAGGGCTCGATGAGCAGTTCTTC. Together with reference TRBV19 and TRBJ2-1, the CDR3 gives the full variable domain: DGGITQSPKYLFRKEGQNVTLSCEQNLNHDAMYWYRQDPGQGLRLIYYSQIVNDFQKGDIAEGYSVSREKKESFPLTVTSAQKNPTAFYLCASSTSGTGLDEQFFGPGTRLTVL.

The chain combines TRBV19 with TRBJ2-1; maybe TRBD1 (5 bases). Germline loops: CDR1 LNHDA, CDR2 SQIVND (reference sequence). The CDR3 has 16 amino acids. The V end lost 5 bases, the J end lost 0 bases, and 14 bases lay between the germline ends. This CDR3 reads CASSSLSDSSYNEQFF. The CDR3 DNA reads as TGTGCCAGTAGTTCTCTCTCCGACAGCTCCTACAATGAGCAGTTCTTC. Supplemented by reference TRBV19 and TRBJ2-1, the full variable domain reads DGGITQSPKYLFRKEGQNVTLSCEQNLNHDAMYWYRQDPGQGLRLIYYSQIVNDFQKGDIAEGYSVSREKKESFPLTVTSAQKNPTAFYLCASSSLSDSSYNEQFFGPGTRLTVL.

The chain employs TRBV6-5 and TRBJ2-5; tentatively, D is TRBD1 (7 bases). This CDR3 has 14 amino acids. The V and J ends lost 7 bases and 5 bases respectively, with 17 bases between them. In germline, CDR1 is MNHEY, CDR2 SVGAGI. Here the CDR3 reads CASKSGGLGETQYF. The CDR3 DNA is TGTGCCAGCAAGTCAGGGGGGCTGGGTGAGACCCAGTACTTC.

This sequence joins TRBV7-8 and TRBJ1-1; D might be TRBD1 (6 bases). The V end lost 1 base, the J end lost 8 bases, and 23 bases lay between the germline ends. Germline CDR1 is SGHVS and CDR2 is FQNEAQ. The CDR3 consists of 17 residues. Here the CDR3 reads CASSLGHRTGRVGEAFF. In DNA, the CDR3 is TGTGCCAGCAGCTTAGGCCACCGTACAGGGAGGGTAGGCGAAGCTTTCTTT.

The CDR3, as DNA: TGTGCCAGCAGCTCAGGGGCCCCCTCGACGGACGAGCAGTACGTC. It yields the protein CASSSGAPSTDEQYV. The chain carries TRBV11-2 and TRBJ2-7; tentatively, D is TRBD1 (6 bases). Trimming removed 4 bases at V and 5 bases at J, with 18 bases between. The CDR3 is 15 residues long. Germline CDR1 is SGHAT and CDR2 is FQNNGV.

The chain combines TRBV14 with TRBJ1-2; 8 bases are a match to TRBD1. Per the germline V gene, CDR1 is SGHDN and CDR2 is FVKESK. This CDR3 has 13 residues. V gave up 2 bases and J gave up 8 bases; unmatched junction bases: 4. CDR3 protein: CASSQTRQGGYTF. The CDR3 DNA reads TGTGCCAGCAGCCAAACGCGACAGGGGGGCTACACCTTC. Variable domain in full (rest from reference TRBV14 and TRBJ1-2): EAGVTQFPSHSVIEKGQTVTLRCDPISGHDNLYWYRRVMGKEIKFLLHFVKESKQDESGMPNNRFLAERTGGTYSTLKVQPAELEDSGVYFCASSQTRQGGYTFGSGTRLTVV.

This clone turned up a few times. This chain links TRBV29-1 with TRBJ2-2; 9 positions match TRBD1. This CDR3 is built from 15 residues. V lost 2 bases and J lost 1; bases outside the gene matches: 2. Germline CDR1 is SQVTM and CDR2 is ANQGSEA. CDR3 in amino acids: CSVETGGGNTGELFF. The CDR3 bases are TGCAGCGTTGAAACAGGGGGCGGGAACACCGGGGAGCTGTTTTTT.

This clone was seen a single time. The chain uses TRBV4-1 and TRBJ2-5, with 9 bases lining up with TRBD1. Germline V gene sequence: CDR1 MGHRA, CDR2 YSYEKL. This CDR3 is built from 17 residues. Losses at the gene ends were 0 bases for V and 3 bases for J; bases not matched to a gene: 8. The CDR3 is CASSQDPDRGLEETQYF. The CDR3 region has the DNA TGCGCCAGCAGCCAAGATCCGGACAGGGGATTGGAAGAGACCCAGTACTTC.